This T cell receptor (beta chain) originates from a study of technical replicates of blood from a few donors. Trimming removed 0 bases from V and 0 bases from J, with 9 bases in between. CDR1 is SGHKS and CDR2 is YYEKEE in the germline V gene (reference sequence). This CDR3 has 15 amino acids. Data came from immunoSEQ multiplex PCR; TCRdb stores just in-frame clones and leaves some out. The table records about 83,000 clones, just over 90% of them present only once. The chain recombines TRBV5-5 with TRBJ1-1; unclear D gene. The sample was T cells isolated from PBMCs. This receptor was identified in a human donor in good health. This CDR3 reads CASSLVVGVNTEAFF. CDR3 nucleotide sequence: TGTGCCAGCAGCTTGGTTGTCGGAGTGAACACTGAAGCTTTCTTT.